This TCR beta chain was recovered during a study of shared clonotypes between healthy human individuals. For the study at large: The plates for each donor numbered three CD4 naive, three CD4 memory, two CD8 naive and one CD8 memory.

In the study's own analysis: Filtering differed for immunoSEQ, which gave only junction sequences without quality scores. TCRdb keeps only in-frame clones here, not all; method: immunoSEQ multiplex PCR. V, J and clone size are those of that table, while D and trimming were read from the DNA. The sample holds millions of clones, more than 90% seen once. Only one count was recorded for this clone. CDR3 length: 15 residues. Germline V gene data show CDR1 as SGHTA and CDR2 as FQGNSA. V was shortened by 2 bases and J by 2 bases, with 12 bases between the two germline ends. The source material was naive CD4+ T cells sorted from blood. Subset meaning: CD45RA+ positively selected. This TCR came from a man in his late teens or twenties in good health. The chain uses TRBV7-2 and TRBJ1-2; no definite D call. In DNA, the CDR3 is TGTGCCAGCAGCTTACATGAGGGCCCAAACTATGGCTACACCTTC. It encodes CASSLHEGPNYGYTF.